These 31 T cell receptor beta chains were all obtained from the same sample, sequenced in a study of blood T cell repertoires in COVID-19. The method was immunoSEQ multiplex PCR; TCRdb's version includes in-frame clones alone and lacks a portion of them. Of around 250,000 clones in the sample, roughly four fifths were seen once. Sequenced sample: peripheral blood. These TCRs come from a woman aged 80 or over with acute or convalescent COVID-19.

The chain carries TRBV11-2 and TRBJ1-3, with D possibly TRBD1 on 6 matching bases. The CDR3 loop spans 15 amino acids. V was pared by 3 bases and J by 4 bases, with 13 bases between. CDR1 and CDR2 (germline): SGHAT, FQNNGV. The CDR3 coding sequence is TGTGCCAGCAGCTTCTCACAGGGCTCAGGAAACACCATATATTTT. Translating gives CASSFSQGSGNTIYF. The full variable domain, its missing parts supplied by reference TRBV11-2 and TRBJ1-3, is EAGVAQSPRYKIIEKRQSVAFWCNPISGHATLYWYQQILGQGPKLLIQFQNNGVVDDSQLPKDRFSAERLKGVDSTLKIQPAKLEDSAVYLCASSFSQGSGNTIYFGEGSWLTVV.

The sample holds one count of this clone. The chain has TRBV24-1 and TRBJ2-2; 7 bases align to TRBD1. There are 18 residues in the CDR3. Germline-derived CDR1 and CDR2 are KGHDR and SFDVKD. V lost 3 bases, J lost 6 bases, and 15 bases stayed unmatched. CDR3 region: CATSDDRTGLNAPGELFF. CDR3 nucleotides: TGTGCCACCAGTGATGATAGGACAGGATTGAATGCCCCCGGGGAGCTGTTTTTT.

CDR3 sequence (DNA): TGTGCCAGCAGTTCCCGGGGGGCGGGGACCACAGATACGCAGTATTTT. Amino acid sequence: CASSSRGAGTTDTQYF. J is TRBJ2-3 and V is TRBV7-9, with a tentative D call TRBD2 (7 bases). V dropped 6 bases and J dropped 2 bases, with 18 bases sitting between them. Germline lookup yields CDR1 SEHNR and CDR2 FQNEAQ (reference sequence). The CDR3 has 16 amino acids.

A remark on this clone: The same CDR3 is also encoded by other DNA sequences in this sample. The rearrangement joins TRBV5-1 to TRBJ1-2, with 8 bases fitting TRBD1. The ends lost 5 bases at V and 4 bases at J; junction bases unmatched: 7. The CDR3 totals 14 residues. Germline V CDR1 and CDR2: SGHRS, YFSETQ. Here the CDR3 reads CASSPGQGGYGYTF. The CDR3 region has the DNA TGCGCCAGCAGTCCCGGACAGGGAGGCTATGGCTACACCTTC. The whole variable domain, remainder taken from reference TRBV5-1 and TRBJ1-2, is KAGVTQTPRYLIKTRGQQVTLSCSPISGHRSVSWYQQTPGQGLQFLFEYFSETQRNKGNFPGRFSGRQFSNSRSEMNVSTLELGDSALYLCASSPGQGGYGYTFGSGTRLTVV.

Details on this clone: At one end the junction does not follow the germline gene, possibly because of a read error. The gene calls are TRBV27 and TRBJ1-5; D unclear. The CDR3 consists of 16 residues. The germline gives CDR1 MNHEY, CDR2 SMNVEV (reference sequence). As DNA, the CDR3 is TGTGCCAGCCGTTTAGAAGGGAGAAATAGCAATCAGCCCCAGCATTTT. Protein sequence: CASRLEGRNSNQPQHF.

The genes are TRBV18 and TRBJ2-7; 9 bases line up with TRBD1. CDR1 and CDR2 from the germline V gene are KGHSH and LQKENI. J lost 6 bases, V lost 3 bases, and 3 bases had no gene match. This CDR3 spans 13 amino acids. CDR3 coding DNA: TGTGCCAGCTCACCGGACAGGGGTATCGAGCAGTACTTC. Protein: CASSPDRGIEQYF. Full variable domain (remainder filled in from reference TRBV18 and TRBJ2-7): NAGVMQNPRHLVRRRGQEARLRCSPMKGHSHVYWYRQLPEEGLKFMVYLQKENIIDESGMPKERFSAEFPKEGPSILRIQQVVRGDSAAYFCASSPDRGIEQYFGPGTRLTVT.

With regard to this clone: This sample includes further DNA sequences coding for the same CDR3. The chain is built from TRBV5-4 and TRBJ1-2; 10 nucleotides match TRBD1. The CDR3 sequence is 14 residues long. The germline V gene encodes CDR1 SGHNT and CDR2 YYREEE (reference sequence). The ends lost 3 bases at V and 2 bases at J; junction bases unmatched: 1. The CDR3 nucleotides are TGTGCCAGCAGCTCGGGACAGGGGAACTATGGCTACACCTTC. It specifies CASSSGQGNYGYTF.

The V call is TRBV7-3, the J call TRBJ2-7; no clear D. Per germline, CDR1 SGHTA and CDR2 FQGTGA. The CDR3 is made up of 13 amino acids. Trimming removed 2 bases from V and 2 bases from J, with 7 bases in between. The CDR3 sequence is CASSLEATYEQYF. The CDR3 DNA follows: TGTGCCAGCAGCTTAGAGGCAACCTACGAGCAGTACTTC.

The chain joins TRBV19 to TRBJ1-5; 8 nucleotides line up with TRBD1. With 6 bases clipped from V and 2 bases from J, the junction kept 3 bases outside the gene matches. Germline lookup yields CDR1 LNHDA and CDR2 SQIVND (reference sequence). This CDR3 spans 14 amino acids. The CDR3 nucleotides read TGTGCCAGTAGGGAGGGACAGGGCAATCAGCCCCAGCATTTT. This sequence encodes CASREGQGNQPQHF.

This chain connects TRBV3-1 (or the pseudogene TRBV3-2) to TRBJ2-4; D not certain. Trimming removed 3 bases from V and 0 bases from J, with 3 bases in between. Germline V gives CDR1 LGHDT, CDR2 YNNKEL (reference sequence). This CDR3 is built from 13 residues. For the CDR3, the DNA is TGTGCCAGCAGCCACGGAGCCAAAAACATTCAGTACTTC. Translated, it gives CASSHGAKNIQYF.

This clone was seen more than once but under ten times. This chain uses TRBV6-2 or TRBV6-3 with TRBJ2-7; 8 nucleotides agree with TRBD2. Germline loops: CDR1 MNHEY, CDR2 SVGEGT. J gave up 1 base and V 5 bases, and 4 bases lay outside the gene matches. CDR3 size: 14 residues. The CDR3, as DNA: TGTGCCAGCAGTCCCGGGACTAGTTCCTACGAGCAGTACTTC. It encodes CASSPGTSSYEQYF.

This clone came up once. The chain combines TRBV7-3 with TRBJ1-1; 7 bases agree with TRBD1. Germline trimming cut 3 bases from V and 5 bases from J; bases unmatched to any gene: 3. The CDR3 consists of 13 residues. CDR1 and CDR2 (germline): SGHTA, FQGTGA. This CDR3 is CASSLTGQTEAFF. The CDR3 nucleotides are TGTGCCAGCAGCTTGACAGGGCAAACTGAAGCTTTCTTT.

V is TRBV9 and J is TRBJ2-1; 11 bases align to TRBD2. The CDR3 runs to 19 residues. Germline V gene sequence: CDR1 SGDLS, CDR2 YYNGEE. V lost 3 bases, J lost 0 bases, and 11 bases stayed unmatched. The CDR3 sequence is CASSETGTSGNSSYNEQFF. CDR3 nucleotide sequence: TGTGCCAGCAGCGAGACCGGGACTAGCGGTAATAGCTCCTACAATGAGCAGTTCTTC. Full variable domain (outside the CDR3, taken from reference TRBV9 and TRBJ2-1): DSGVTQTPKHLITATGQRVTLRCSPRSGDLSVYWYQQSLDQGLQFLIQYYNGEERAKGNILERFSAQQFPDLHSELNLSSLELGDSALYFCASSETGTSGNSSYNEQFFGPGTRLTVL.

The chain joins TRBV27 to TRBJ2-5; possible D gene TRBD1, 5 bases. From germline, CDR1 is MNHEY and CDR2 SMNVEV (reference sequence). V lost 4 bases, J lost 5 bases, and 17 bases lay in between. The CDR3 totals 15 residues. CDR3 residues: CASSSLGPGYETQYF. Written as DNA, the CDR3 is TGTGCCAGCAGTTCCCTGGGGCCAGGTTATGAGACCCAGTACTTC.

The rearrangement links TRBV5-4 to TRBJ1-1, with D perhaps matching TRBD1 (5 bases). Germline lookup yields CDR1 SGHNT and CDR2 YYREEE (reference sequence). V was pared by 3 bases and J by 2 bases, with 17 bases between. The CDR3 runs 16 residues. CDR3 protein: CASSSNPTRGNTEAFF. The CDR3 DNA reads as TGTGCCAGCAGCTCCAACCCGACAAGGGGCAACACTGAAGCTTTCTTT. Drawing the rest from reference TRBV5-4 and TRBJ1-1, the complete variable domain is ETGVTQSPTHLIKTRGQQVTLRCSSQSGHNTVSWYQQALGQGPQFIFQYYREEENGRGNFPPRFSGLQFPNYSSELNVNALELDDSALYLCASSSNPTRGNTEAFFGQGTRLTVV.

The chain links TRBV2 to TRBJ1-4; D is perhaps TRBD1 (6 bases). The CDR3 sequence is 14 residues long. Trimming removed 7 bases at V and 5 bases at J, with 14 bases between. Germline assignment: CDR1 SNHLY and CDR2 FYNNEI. The CDR3 reads CASTRGQLNEKLFF. For the CDR3, the DNA is TGTGCCAGCACTAGAGGACAGTTAAATGAAAAACTGTTTTTT.

This sequence joins TRBV7-2 and TRBJ2-5; 11 bases agree with TRBD2. CDR3 size: 14 residues. The ends lost 11 bases at V and 6 bases at J; junction bases unmatched: 11. Germline lookup yields CDR1 SGHTA and CDR2 FQGNSA. CDR3 coding DNA: TGTGCCGGCCGGAACGGGACTAGCGGCCAGACCCAGTACTTC. This encodes CAGRNGTSGQTQYF.

The rearrangement joins TRBV6-5 to TRBJ2-1; TRBD2 might be the D (5 bases). This CDR3 region has 15 residues. With 6 bases removed from V and 0 bases from J, the gap between germline ends came to 12 bases. CDR1 MNHEY and CDR2 SVGAGI come from the germline V gene. The CDR3 region is CASSSSRSSYNEQFF. The CDR3 DNA sequence: TGTGCCAGCAGCTCTAGCAGGAGCTCCTACAATGAGCAGTTCTTC.

This chain connects TRBV4-1 to TRBJ2-3; tentatively, D is TRBD1 (6 bases). The germline V and J ends were trimmed by 0 bases and 6 bases, with 10 bases remaining between them. CDR1 is MGHRA, CDR2 YSYEKL, per germline. The CDR3 sequence is 14 residues long. The DNA of the CDR3 is TGCGCCAGCAGCCAAGATCAGGGGTTGGATACGCAGTATTTT. Its protein product is CASSQDQGLDTQYF.

The chain combines TRBV7-9 with TRBJ2-1; a weak D match, TRBD2 (6 bases). The germline V and J ends were trimmed by 3 bases and 2 bases, with 11 bases remaining between them. Germline values: CDR1 SEHNR, CDR2 FQNEAQ (reference sequence). The CDR3 has 15 amino acids. CDR3 residues: CASSFHSGAYNEQFF. Here the CDR3 DNA reads TGTGCCAGCAGCTTTCATAGCGGAGCCTACAATGAGCAGTTCTTC.

The chain carries TRBV4-3 and TRBJ2-1; TRBD2 matches at 10 bases. This CDR3 is 16 amino acids long. CDR1 and CDR2 from the germline V gene are LGHNA and YSLEER. Unmatched junction bases numbered 8, after V lost 2 bases and J lost 7 bases. CDR3 in DNA: TGCGCCAGCAGCCAACATACCGGGACTAGCGTTAATGAGCAGTTCTTC. This encodes CASSQHTGTSVNEQFF.

This chain uses TRBV6-5 with TRBJ2-7, with 7 bases matching TRBD1. The ends lost 6 bases at V and 3 bases at J; junction bases unmatched: 8. The CDR3 is 14 amino acids. Germline V gene sequence: CDR1 MNHEY, CDR2 SVGAGI. CDR3: CASRVRQGSYEQYF. In DNA form, the CDR3 reads TGTGCCAGCAGGGTCCGACAGGGAAGCTACGAGCAGTACTTC.

V usage is TRBV28 and J usage is TRBJ1-1; TRBD1 matches at 9 bases. Germline CDR1 is MDHEN and CDR2 is SYDVKM. The CDR3 extends over 15 amino acids. V lost 7 bases and J lost 0; bases outside the gene matches: 6. The CDR3 loop is CASNRDRVMNTEAFF. The CDR3 bases are TGTGCCAGCAATCGGGACAGGGTGATGAACACTGAAGCTTTCTTT.

The rearrangement links TRBV6-6 to TRBJ1-5; D uncertain. V dropped 5 bases and J dropped 7 bases, with 9 bases sitting between them. The CDR3 has 12 amino acids. The V gene's germline CDR1 is MNHNY and CDR2 SVGAGI (reference sequence). CDR3 sequence: CASSLRNQPQHF. The CDR3 nucleotides read TGTGCCAGCAGTCTCAGGAACCAGCCCCAGCATTTT.

The rearrangement uses TRBV9 and TRBJ1-6; the D is unclear. The germline V gene encodes CDR1 SGDLS and CDR2 YYNGEE. This CDR3 contains 13 residues. Trimming pared 0 bases from V and 6 bases from J, leaving 4 bases between. CDR3 sequence (DNA): TGTGCCAGCAGCGTAGACAGTAATTCACCCCTCCACTTT. Its translation: CASSVDSNSPLHF. The complete variable domain, with remaining parts taken from reference TRBV9 and TRBJ1-6, reads DSGVTQTPKHLITATGQRVTLRCSPRSGDLSVYWYQQSLDQGLQFLIQYYNGEERAKGNILERFSAQQFPDLHSELNLSSLELGDSALYFCASSVDSNSPLHFGNGTRLTVT.

The V and J genes are TRBV24-1 and TRBJ1-5, with TRBD1 matching over 12 bases. Unmatched junction bases numbered 7, after V lost 2 bases and J lost 6 bases. The V gene's germline CDR1 is KGHDR and CDR2 SFDVKD. The CDR3 sequence is 17 residues long. CDR3 DNA: TGTGCCACCAGTGATTCCGGGACAGGGGGCCGGTTTCAGCCCCAGCATTTT. Translation: CATSDSGTGGRFQPQHF.

The V gene is TRBV28, the J gene TRBJ2-1; 10 nucleotides line up with TRBD1. The CDR3 extends over 14 amino acids. The V gene's germline CDR1 is MDHEN and CDR2 SYDVKM. J gave up 5 bases and V 4 bases, and 2 bases lay outside the gene matches. In nucleotides, the CDR3 is TGTGCCAGCAGTTCCGGGACAGGGGACAATGAGCAGTTCTTC. It yields the protein CASSSGTGDNEQFF.

In its sample, this clone was seen a few times. The chain combines TRBV7-6 with TRBJ2-7; 12 positions match TRBD2. Germline V gives CDR1 SGHVS, CDR2 FNYEAQ. CDR3 length: 15 amino acids. J lost 4 bases, V lost 5 bases, and 6 bases had no gene match. CDR3 protein: CASSLGTSGLYEQYF. The CDR3 bases are TGTGCCAGCAGCCTAGGGACTAGCGGGCTATACGAGCAGTACTTC.

The CDR3 nucleotides read TGCGCCAGCAGCTTAACTCACCAGGGAACCTACGAGCAGTACTTC. Residues: CASSLTHQGTYEQYF. The V call is TRBV5-1, the J call TRBJ2-7; D is perhaps TRBD1 (5 bases). The germline gives CDR1 SGHRS, CDR2 YFSETQ. V dropped 2 bases and J dropped 2 bases, with 14 bases sitting between them. The CDR3 is 15 residues long.

The chain recombines TRBV21-1 with TRBJ2-3; the table assigns TRBD2, which was not confirmed against the DNA. TRBV21-1 is a pseudogene. This CDR3 spans 13 amino acids. The CDR3 nucleotides read TGTGCCAGCAGCAAAGTACCGCTAGTCACGCAGTATTTT. Translation gives CASSKVPLVTQYF.

The count of this clone is one. CDR3 sequence reads: CASRSVSSGNTIYF. The CDR3 nucleotides read TGTGCCAGCCGATCAGTCAGCTCTGGAAACACCATATATTTT. The gene calls are TRBV28 and TRBJ1-3; unclear D gene. The CDR3 is 14 residues long. From germline, CDR1 is MDHEN and CDR2 SYDVKM. Between the trimmed V and J ends, which lost 8 bases and 0 bases, there was a span of 11 bases.